Below, 14 T cell receptor beta chains from the same sample are listed, as sequenced in a study of control samples from healthy donors and cancer patients. The data were produced by immunoSEQ multiplex PCR, yet TCRdb's version contains in-frame clones alone and is incomplete. The sample has 100,000 or so clones, around three quarters seen once; the top ten hold roughly 10%. Sequencing input: blood. The receptors derive from a woman in her thirties in good health.

In nucleotides, the CDR3 is TGTGCCAGCAGTCGCCGACGGGACAGCTCTGGAAACACCATATATTTT. It encodes CASSRRRDSSGNTIYF. This chain connects TRBV6-6 to TRBJ1-3; TRBD1 matches at 7 bases. The ends lost 5 bases at V and 0 bases at J; junction bases unmatched: 7. Looked up from germline, CDR1 is MNHNY and CDR2 is SVGAGI (reference sequence). The CDR3 consists of 16 residues.

V usage is TRBV19 and J usage is TRBJ1-3; D ambiguous. V dropped 7 bases and J dropped 2 bases, with 12 bases sitting between them. Germline V gene data show CDR1 as LNHDA and CDR2 as SQIVND (reference sequence). This CDR3 is built from 14 residues. The chain's CDR3 is CASTRREAGNTIYF. The CDR3 DNA is TGTGCCAGTACCCGGAGGGAAGCTGGAAACACCATATATTTT.

In this sample, this clone turned up once. The genes are TRBV5-1 and TRBJ2-2; D gene ambiguous. V shed 2 bases and J shed 2 bases, with 1 base lying between them. CDR1 is SGHRS, CDR2 YFSETQ, per germline. CDR3 length equals 12 residues. The CDR3 is CASSFNTGELFF. The CDR3 bases are TGCGCCAGCAGCTTTAACACCGGGGAGCTGTTTTTT.

The chain is built from TRBV7-2 and TRBJ2-5; D might be TRBD1 (6 bases). The germline V gene encodes CDR1 SGHTA and CDR2 FQGNSA. Deletions cut 1 base from V and 4 bases from J, with 10 bases between. This CDR3 comprises 14 residues. The chain's CDR3 is CASSLVAGVETQYF. CDR3 in DNA: TGTGCCAGCAGCTTAGTCGCAGGGGTAGAGACCCAGTACTTC.

The V gene is TRBV5-1, the J gene TRBJ2-2, with TRBD1 matching over 9 bases. V gave up 1 base and J gave up 5 bases; unmatched junction bases: 3. The CDR3 has 15 amino acids. Germline V gives CDR1 SGHRS, CDR2 YFSETQ. CDR3 region: CASSLIQGATGELFF. CDR3 nucleotides: TGCGCCAGCAGCTTGATACAGGGGGCGACCGGGGAGCTGTTTTTT.

This chain links TRBV5-1 with TRBJ2-2; 13 bases are a match to TRBD2. V was clipped by 2 bases and J by 7 bases; unmatched bases: 20. This CDR3 has 21 amino acids. The germline V gene encodes CDR1 SGHRS and CDR2 YFSETQ. The CDR3 protein is CASSFPTSGGAVGQNVGELFF. The DNA for the CDR3 is TGCGCCAGCAGCTTCCCCACTAGCGGGGGGGCCGTCGGCCAAAACGTCGGGGAGCTGTTTTTT.

CDR3 bases: TGTGCCTGGTCTTCAAAAGGCACTGAAGCTTTCTTT. Translating gives CAWSSKGTEAFF. V gene TRBV30 combines with J gene TRBJ1-1; D uncertain. Trimming removed 5 bases from V and 4 bases from J, with 11 bases in between. CDR1 and CDR2 (germline): GTSNPN, SVGIG (reference sequence). The length of the CDR3 is 12 residues.

The J gene is TRBJ1-2, the V gene TRBV27; no clear D gene. Trimming pared 1 base from V and 8 bases from J, leaving 17 bases between. Germline assignment: CDR1 MNHEY and CDR2 SMNVEV (reference sequence). The length of the CDR3 is 15 residues. The CDR3: CASSLYGRVRRGYTF. CDR3 DNA: TGTGCCAGCAGTTTATACGGACGGGTTCGGAGGGGCTACACCTTC.

This clone has just one count. V is TRBV11-2 and J is TRBJ1-1, with a tentative D call TRBD1 (6 bases). This CDR3 contains 14 residues. The V end lost 4 bases, the J end lost 4 bases, and 13 bases lay between the germline ends. Germline CDR1 reads SGHAT; CDR2 reads FQNNGV. The CDR3 sequence: CASSWGGAGTEAFF. DNA for the CDR3: TGTGCCAGCAGCTGGGGGGGGGCTGGCACTGAAGCTTTCTTT.

The J gene is TRBJ2-3, the V gene TRBV7-2; D gene uncertain. This CDR3 region has 12 residues. The V and J ends lost 6 bases and 2 bases respectively, with 6 bases between them. Germline V lookup: CDR1 SGHTA, CDR2 FQGNSA. CDR3 bases: TGTGCCAGCAGTCCTCACACAGATACGCAGTATTTT. This codes for CASSPHTDTQYF.

This clone was counted only a few times. This CDR3 reads CASSLRDRETDTQYF. The CDR3, as DNA: TGTGCCAGCAGCCTCCGGGACAGGGAAACAGATACGCAGTATTTT. The rearrangement links TRBV3-1 (or the pseudogene TRBV3-2) to TRBJ2-3; 9 bases line up with TRBD1. V shed 4 bases and J 3 bases; nucleotides not matched to a gene: 5. Per the germline V gene, CDR1 is LGHDT and CDR2 is YNNKEL (reference sequence). The CDR3 extends over 15 amino acids.

This chain connects TRBV5-1 to TRBJ1-2; D is possibly TRBD1 (5 bases). The CDR3 length is 15 residues. The V end was cut by 6 bases, the J end by 0 bases, with 15 bases between. The V gene's germline CDR1 is SGHRS and CDR2 YFSETQ. The CDR3 protein is CASTPEGRANYGYTF. CDR3 nucleotides: TGCGCCAGCACCCCCGAAGGCAGGGCTAACTATGGCTACACCTTC.

This chain joins TRBV14 and TRBJ1-1; D is undetermined. The V and J ends lost 1 base and 5 bases respectively, with 17 bases between them. Germline CDR1 reads SGHDN; CDR2 reads FVKESK. The CDR3 is 16 amino acids. Written as DNA, the CDR3 is TGTGCCAGCAGCCAAGTACCCCCCGCAGTAGGGACTGAAGCTTTCTTT. Translating it yields CASSQVPPAVGTEAFF.

The rearrangement uses TRBV10-3 and TRBJ2-1, with TRBD1 as a possible D gene (6 bases). The CDR3 sequence is 14 residues long. Germline values: CDR1 ENHRY, CDR2 SYGVKD. Between the trimmed V and J ends, which lost 6 bases and 0 bases, there was a span of 9 bases. CDR3 nucleotide sequence: TGTGCCATCAGCGGGACAAGCTCCTACAATGAGCAGTTCTTC. It encodes CAISGTSSYNEQFF.